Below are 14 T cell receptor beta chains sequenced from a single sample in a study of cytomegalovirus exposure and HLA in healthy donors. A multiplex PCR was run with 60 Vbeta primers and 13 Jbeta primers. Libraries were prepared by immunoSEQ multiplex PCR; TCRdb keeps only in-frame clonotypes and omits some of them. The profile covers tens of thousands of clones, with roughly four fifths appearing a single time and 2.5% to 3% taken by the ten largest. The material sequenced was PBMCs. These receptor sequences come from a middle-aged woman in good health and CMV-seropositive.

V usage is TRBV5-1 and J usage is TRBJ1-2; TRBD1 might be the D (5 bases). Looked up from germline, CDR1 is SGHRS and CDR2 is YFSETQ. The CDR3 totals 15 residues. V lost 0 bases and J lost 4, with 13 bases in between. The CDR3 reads CASSLAPDRVYGYTF. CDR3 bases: TGCGCCAGCAGCTTGGCCCCAGACAGAGTCTATGGCTACACCTTC.

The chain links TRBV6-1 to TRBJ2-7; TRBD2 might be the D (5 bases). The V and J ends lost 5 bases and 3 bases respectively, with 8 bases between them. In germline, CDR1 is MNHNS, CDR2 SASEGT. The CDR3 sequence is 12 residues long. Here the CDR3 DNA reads TGTGCCAGCAGTTTTAGCGACTACGAGCAGTACTTC. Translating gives CASSFSDYEQYF.

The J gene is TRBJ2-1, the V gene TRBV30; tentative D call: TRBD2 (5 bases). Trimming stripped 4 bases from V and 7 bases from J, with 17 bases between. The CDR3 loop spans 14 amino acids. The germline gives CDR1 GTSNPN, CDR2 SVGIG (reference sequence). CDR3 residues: CAWTGVLSWNEQFF. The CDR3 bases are TGTGCCTGGACCGGGGTCCTGTCGTGGAATGAGCAGTTCTTC. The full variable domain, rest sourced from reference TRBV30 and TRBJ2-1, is SQTIHQWPATLVQPVGSPLSLECTVEGTSNPNLYWYRQAAGRGLQLLFYSVGIGQISSEVPQNLSASRPQDRQFILSSKKLLLSDSGFYLCAWTGVLSWNEQFFGPGTRLTVL.

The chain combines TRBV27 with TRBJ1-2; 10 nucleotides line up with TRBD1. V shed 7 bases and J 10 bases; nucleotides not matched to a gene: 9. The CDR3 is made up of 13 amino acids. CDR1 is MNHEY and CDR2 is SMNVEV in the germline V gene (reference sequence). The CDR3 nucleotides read TGTGCCAGCACCCCCGGACAGGGGGGATTCTACACCTTC. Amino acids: CASTPGQGGFYTF.

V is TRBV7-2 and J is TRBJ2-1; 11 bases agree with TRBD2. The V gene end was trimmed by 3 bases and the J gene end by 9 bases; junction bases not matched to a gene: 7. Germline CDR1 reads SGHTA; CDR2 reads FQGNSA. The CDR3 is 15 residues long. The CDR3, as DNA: TGTGCCAGCAGCTTCCTGACTAGCGGGGCTTCTGAGCAGTTCTTC. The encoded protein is CASSFLTSGASEQFF.

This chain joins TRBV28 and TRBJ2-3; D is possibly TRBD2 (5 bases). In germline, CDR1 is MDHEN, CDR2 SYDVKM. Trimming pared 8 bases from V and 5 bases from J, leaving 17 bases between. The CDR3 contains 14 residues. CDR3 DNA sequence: TGTGCCAGCGAGGGTTACAAGGCACAAGATACGCAGTATTTT. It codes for CASEGYKAQDTQYF.

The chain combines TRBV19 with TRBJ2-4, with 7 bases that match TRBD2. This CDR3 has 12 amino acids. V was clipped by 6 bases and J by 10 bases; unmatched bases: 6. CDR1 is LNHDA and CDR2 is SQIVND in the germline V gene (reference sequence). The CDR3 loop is CASSPIGGIQYF. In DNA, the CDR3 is TGTGCCAGTAGCCCGATCGGGGGGATTCAGTACTTC.

CDR3 nucleotides: TGCGCCAGCGCCCCAGGGGACACAGATACGCAGTATTTT. It codes for CASAPGDTDTQYF. This chain joins TRBV5-1 and TRBJ2-3, with D tentatively TRBD1 (6 bases). V lost 7 bases to trimming and J lost 2 bases, with 11 bases between them. The germline gives CDR1 SGHRS, CDR2 YFSETQ. The CDR3 loop spans 13 amino acids.

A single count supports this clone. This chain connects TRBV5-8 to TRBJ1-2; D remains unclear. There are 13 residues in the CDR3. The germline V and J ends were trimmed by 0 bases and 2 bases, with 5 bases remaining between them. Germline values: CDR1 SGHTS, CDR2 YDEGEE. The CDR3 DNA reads TGTGCCAGCAGCTTGGGGCCGAACTATGGCTACACCTTC. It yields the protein CASSLGPNYGYTF.

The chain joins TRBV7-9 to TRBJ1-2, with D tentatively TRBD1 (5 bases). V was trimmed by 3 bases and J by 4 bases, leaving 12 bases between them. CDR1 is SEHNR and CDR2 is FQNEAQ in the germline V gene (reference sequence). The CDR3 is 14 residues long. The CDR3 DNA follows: TGTGCCAGCAGCTTTGTCCAGGGCATCTATGGCTACACCTTC. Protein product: CASSFVQGIYGYTF.

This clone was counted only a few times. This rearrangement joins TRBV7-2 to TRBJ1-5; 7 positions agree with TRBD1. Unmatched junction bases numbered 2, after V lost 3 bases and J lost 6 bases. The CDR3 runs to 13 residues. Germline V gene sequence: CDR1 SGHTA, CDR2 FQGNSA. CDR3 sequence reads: CASSFDRVQPQHF. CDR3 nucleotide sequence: TGTGCCAGCAGCTTCGACAGGGTTCAGCCCCAGCATTTT.

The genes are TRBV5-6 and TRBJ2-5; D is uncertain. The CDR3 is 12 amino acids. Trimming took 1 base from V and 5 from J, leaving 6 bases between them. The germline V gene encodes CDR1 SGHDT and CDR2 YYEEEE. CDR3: CASSLLRETQYF. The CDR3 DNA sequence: TGTGCCAGCAGCTTGTTGAGGGAGACCCAGTACTTC.

DNA for the CDR3: TGTGCCAGCAGCTACGGGACAGGAACTGGAAACACCATATATTTT. It translates to CASSYGTGTGNTIYF. This chain connects TRBV7-2 to TRBJ1-3; 8 nucleotides line up with TRBD1. The V gene's germline CDR1 is SGHTA and CDR2 FQGNSA. The CDR3 is 15 amino acids. After removal of 4 bases from V and 2 bases from J, the junction contained 4 bases not matched to a gene.

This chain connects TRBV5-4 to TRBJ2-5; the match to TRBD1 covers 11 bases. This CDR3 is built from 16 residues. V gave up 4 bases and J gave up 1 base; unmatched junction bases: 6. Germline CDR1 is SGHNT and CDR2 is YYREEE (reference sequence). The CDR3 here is CASSRSGTGGQETQYF. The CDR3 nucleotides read TGTGCCAGCAGCCGGTCGGGGACAGGGGGCCAAGAGACCCAGTACTTC. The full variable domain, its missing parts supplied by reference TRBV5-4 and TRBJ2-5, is ETGVTQSPTHLIKTRGQQVTLRCSSQSGHNTVSWYQQALGQGPQFIFQYYREEENGRGNFPPRFSGLQFPNYSSELNVNALELDDSALYLCASSRSGTGGQETQYFGPGTRLLVL.